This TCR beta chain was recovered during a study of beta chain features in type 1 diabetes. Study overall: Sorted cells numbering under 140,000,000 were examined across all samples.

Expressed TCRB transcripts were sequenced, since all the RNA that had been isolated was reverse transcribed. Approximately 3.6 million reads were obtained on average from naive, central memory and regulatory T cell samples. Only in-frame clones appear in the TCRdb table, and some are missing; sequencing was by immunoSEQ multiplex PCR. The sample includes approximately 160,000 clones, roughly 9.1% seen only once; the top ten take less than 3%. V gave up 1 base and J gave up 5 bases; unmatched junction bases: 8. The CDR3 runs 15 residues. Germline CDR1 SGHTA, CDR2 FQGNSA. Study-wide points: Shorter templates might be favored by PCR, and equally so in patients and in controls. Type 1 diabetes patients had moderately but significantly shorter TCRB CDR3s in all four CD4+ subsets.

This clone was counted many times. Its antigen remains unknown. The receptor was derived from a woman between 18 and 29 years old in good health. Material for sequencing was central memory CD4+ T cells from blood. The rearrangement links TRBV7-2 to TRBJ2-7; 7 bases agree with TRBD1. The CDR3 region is CASSLETGSRNEQYF. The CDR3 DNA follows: TGTGCCAGCAGCTTAGAGACAGGGTCGAGGAACGAGCAGTACTTC.